Given below is one TCR beta chain in context. This sample was included in a study of cytomegalovirus exposure and HLA in healthy donors. The repertoire was sequenced with immunoSEQ multiplex PCR; TCRdb's copy has only in-frame clones and lacks some. Here the sample spans around 190,000 clones, about 89% being singletons. The sample taken for sequencing was PBMCs. This TCR derives from a man between 25 and 39 years old in good health and CMV-seropositive.

CDR3 nucleotide sequence: TGCGCCAGCAGAGATTCCGGGGAGCTGTTTTTT. Amino acids: CASRDSGELFF. The genes are TRBV5-1 and TRBJ2-2, with D hard to call. Germline CDR1 and CDR2: SGHRS and YFSETQ. This CDR3 contains 11 residues. Trimming took off 5 bases at V and 6 bases at J, with 5 bases between the two ends.